The present TCR beta chain was sequenced within a study of shared clonotypes between healthy human individuals. Study context: Three CD4 naive, three CD4 memory, two CD8 naive and one CD8 memory plate were used per donor. Findings of the study overall: Investigators collected only blood, and repertoires in tissues likely differ. An effect of sequencing depth on clonotype sharing among donors was expected.

Naive CD8 cells were CD45RO-negative, positively selected for CCR7, excluding terminally differentiated effector memory CD45RA+ cells. The data were produced by immunoSEQ multiplex PCR, yet TCRdb's version contains in-frame clones alone and is incomplete. The repertoire holds roughly 770,000 clones, with about 97% as singletons. Concerning this clone: Its matching antigen is unknown.

This CDR3 comprises 14 residues. Trimming took 0 bases from V and 7 from J; bases not matched to a gene: 3. The receptor's source is a man aged 25 to 40 in good health. The chain couples TRBV5-7 to TRBJ2-1, with 8 bases identical to TRBD1. TRBV5-7 belongs to the ORF category, with a function that is uncertain. The sequencing input was naive CD8+ T cells sorted from blood. CDR3 residues: CASSLGTGGNEQFF. The CDR3 DNA reads TGTGCCAGCAGCTTGGGTACAGGGGGGAATGAGCAGTTCTTC.